The sample holds one count of the clone carrying this T cell receptor beta chain. These data originate in a study of blood T cell repertoires in COVID-19. In the study overall: Whether acute or convalescent, the COVID-19 samples came from the United States, Italy and Spain.

CDR1 and CDR2 (germline): KGHDR, SFDVKD. The CDR3 totals 18 residues. The V segment lost 4 bases and the J segment 4 bases; nucleotides outside the gene matches: 15. The assay was immunoSEQ multiplex PCR, and TCRdb's table has in-frame clones only and misses some. The profile shows tens of thousands of clones, more than 80% of them singletons. What was sequenced was peripheral blood. The chain recombines TRBV24-1 with TRBJ2-1; 7 positions match TRBD1. The clonotype comes from an older man with active COVID-19. Written as DNA, the CDR3 is TGTGCCACCAGTGACCCTGACAGGGCCGGGGTTCGATACAATGAGCAGTTCTTC. Protein: CATSDPDRAGVRYNEQFF.